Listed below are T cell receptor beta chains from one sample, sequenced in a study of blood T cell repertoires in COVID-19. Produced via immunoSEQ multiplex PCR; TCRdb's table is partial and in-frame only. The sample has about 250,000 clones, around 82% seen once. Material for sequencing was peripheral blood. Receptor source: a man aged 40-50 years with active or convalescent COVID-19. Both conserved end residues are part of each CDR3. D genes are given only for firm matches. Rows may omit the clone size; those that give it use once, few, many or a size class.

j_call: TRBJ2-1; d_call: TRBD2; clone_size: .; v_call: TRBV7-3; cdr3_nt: TGTGCCAGCATCGTCTTGCGGGAGGGCGCAGGGGAGCAGTTCTTC; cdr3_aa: CASIVLREGAGEQFF
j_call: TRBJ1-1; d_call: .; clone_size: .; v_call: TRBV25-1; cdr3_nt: TGTGCCAGCAGTCACCCCTCAGCCAGGGGCACTGAAGCTTTCTTT; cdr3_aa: CASSHPSARGTEAFF
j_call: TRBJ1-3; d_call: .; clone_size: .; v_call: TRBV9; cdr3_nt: TGTGCCAGCAGCGTAGGGGGCGGTGGAAACACCATATATTTT; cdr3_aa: CASSVGGGGNTIYF
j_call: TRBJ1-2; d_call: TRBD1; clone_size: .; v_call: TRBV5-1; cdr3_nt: TGCGCCAGCAGCGGGACAGGGCCACTTAACTATGGCTACACCTTC; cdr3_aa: CASSGTGPLNYGYTF
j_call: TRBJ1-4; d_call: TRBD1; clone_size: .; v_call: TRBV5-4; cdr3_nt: TGTGCCAGCAGCTGGACAGGGGGCGCAACTAATGAAAAACTGTTTTTT; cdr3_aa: CASSWTGGATNEKLFF
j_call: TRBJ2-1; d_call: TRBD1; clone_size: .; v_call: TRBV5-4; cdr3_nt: TGTGCCAGCAGCCCCATGGAAAACAGGGGTGCCTACAATGAGCAGTTCTTC; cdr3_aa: CASSPMENRGAYNEQFF
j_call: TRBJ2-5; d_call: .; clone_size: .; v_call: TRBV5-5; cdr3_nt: TGTGCCAGCAGTTCCTTCCGACAGGCGCAAGAGACCCAGTACTTC; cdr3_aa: CASSSFRQAQETQYF
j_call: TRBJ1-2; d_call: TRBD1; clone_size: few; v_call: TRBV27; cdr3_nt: TGTGCCAGCAGTCAGGGGGCAGGGGGCTACACCTTC; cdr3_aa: CASSQGAGGYTF
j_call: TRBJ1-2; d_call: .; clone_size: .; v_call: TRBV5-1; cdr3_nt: TGCGCCAGCAGCTTGGTAGCGGGCGCCTCGTCTAACTATGGCTACACCTTC; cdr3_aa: CASSLVAGASSNYGYTF
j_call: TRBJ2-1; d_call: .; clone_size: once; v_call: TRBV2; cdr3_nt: TGTGCCAGCACTTACGTAGAAGGAGCGGAGCAGTTCTTC; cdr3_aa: CASTYVEGAEQFF
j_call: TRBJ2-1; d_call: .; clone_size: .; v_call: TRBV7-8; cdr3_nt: TGTGCCAGCAGTCCACCTAGCACAGGGCGGGTAAATGAGCAGTTCTTC; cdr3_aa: CASSPPSTGRVNEQFF
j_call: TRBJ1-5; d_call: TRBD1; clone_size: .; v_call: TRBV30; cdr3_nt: TGTGCCTTTTCCTCACAGGGGGGCAATCAGCCCCAGCATTTT; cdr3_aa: CAFSSQGGNQPQHF
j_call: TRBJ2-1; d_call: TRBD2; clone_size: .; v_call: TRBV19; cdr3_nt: TGTGCCAGTATGCGGGGGGGACTCTCCGGCAATGAGCAGTTCTTC; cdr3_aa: CASMRGGLSGNEQFF
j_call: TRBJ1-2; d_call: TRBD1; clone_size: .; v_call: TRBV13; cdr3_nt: TGTGCCAGCAGCCTATACCTGACAGGGGAAATCTATGGCTACACCTTC; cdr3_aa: CASSLYLTGEIYGYTF
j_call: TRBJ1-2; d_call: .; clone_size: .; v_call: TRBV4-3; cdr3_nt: TGCGCCAGCAGCCAATCAACAGGGTGGCAAGGCTACACCTTC; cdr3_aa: CASSQSTGWQGYTF
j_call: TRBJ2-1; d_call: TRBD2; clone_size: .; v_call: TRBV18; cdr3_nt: TGTGCCAGCTCGGGAGGGGACTTAAATGAGCAGTTCTTC; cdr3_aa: CASSGGDLNEQFF
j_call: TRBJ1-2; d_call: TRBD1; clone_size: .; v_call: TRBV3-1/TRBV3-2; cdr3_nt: TGTGCCAGCAGCCATAGCGGACAGGGGGTTGGCTACACCTTC; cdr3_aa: CASSHSGQGVGYTF
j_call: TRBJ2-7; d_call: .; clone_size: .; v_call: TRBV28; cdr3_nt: TGTGCCAGCAGTTCACAAGGGGGGGGCCAACCCTACGAGCAGTACTTC; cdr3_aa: CASSSQGGGQPYEQYF
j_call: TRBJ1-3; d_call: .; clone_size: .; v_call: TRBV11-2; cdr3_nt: TGTGCCAGCAGCACAGGGTCTGGAAACACCATATATTTT; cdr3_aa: CASSTGSGNTIYF
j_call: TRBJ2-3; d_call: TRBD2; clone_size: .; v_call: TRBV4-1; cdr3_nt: TGCGCCAGCAGCCCTCGGACTAGCGGGGGCACGCAGTATTTT; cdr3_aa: CASSPRTSGGTQYF
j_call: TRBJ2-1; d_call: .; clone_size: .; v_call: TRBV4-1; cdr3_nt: TGCGCCAGCAGCCAAGAAGAGAGGCGTTCGAATGAGCAGTTCTTC; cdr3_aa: CASSQEERRSNEQFF